The 8 T cell receptor beta chains given below trace back to one sample, sequenced in a study of shared clonotypes between healthy human individuals. This table comes from immunoSEQ multiplex PCR, and its TCRdb copy is limited to in-frame clones, with some not included. The data contain 150,000 to 200,000 clones, about 66% of them singletons. Sequencing used memory CD4+ T cells sorted from blood. The subset is: CD45RA-negative fraction. All receptors come from a man aged 30 to 45 in good health.

This clone was picked up a small number of times. Mismatch with germline at one junction end may stem from a read error. The gene calls are TRBV7-7 and TRBJ2-5; TRBD1 or TRBD2 may be the D gene (6 bases each). The CDR3 is made up of 15 amino acids. CDR1 and CDR2 (germline): SSHAT, FNYEAQ (reference sequence). CDR3 coding DNA: TGTGCTAGCAGCCAGGGGCGGGGCCCCCAAGAGACCCAGTACTTC. Translating it yields CASSQGRGPQETQYF.

The CDR3 region has the DNA TGTGCCAGTACCGGGGGACAGCCGAATCAGCCCCAGCATTTT. Translated: CASTGGQPNQPQHF. This chain links TRBV19 with TRBJ1-5; 7 nucleotides line up with TRBD1. V gave up 7 bases and J gave up 4 bases; unmatched junction bases: 7. The V gene's germline CDR1 is LNHDA and CDR2 SQIVND (reference sequence). The CDR3 sequence is 14 residues long.

This chain links TRBV27 with TRBJ2-1, with D perhaps TRBD2 (5 bases). The CDR3 has 13 residues. CDR1 and CDR2 (germline): MNHEY, SMNVEV (reference sequence). V dropped 6 bases and J dropped 4 bases, with 10 bases sitting between them. The CDR3 nucleotides read TGTGCCAGCAGGAGGGAGCGGTACAATGAGCAGTTCTTC. This encodes CASRRERYNEQFF.

This clone was seen a handful of times. This rearrangement joins TRBV7-2 to TRBJ1-2; D might be TRBD1 (6 bases). This CDR3 has 13 residues. Germline CDR1 is SGHTA and CDR2 is FQGNSA. V gave up 1 base and J gave up 8 bases, with 11 bases separating them. CDR3 residues: CASSLGQDLGYTF. CDR3 coding DNA: TGTGCCAGCAGCTTAGGACAGGATCTGGGCTACACCTTC. The entire variable domain, with the rest obtained from reference TRBV7-2 and TRBJ1-2, is as follows: GAGVSQSPSNKVTEKGKDVELRCDPISGHTALYWYRQSLGQGLEFLIYFQGNSAPDKSGLPSDRFSAERTGGSVSTLTIQRTQQEDSAVYLCASSLGQDLGYTFGSGTRLTVV.

The V and J genes are TRBV5-1 and TRBJ2-5; D gene ambiguous. The germline V gene has CDR1 SGHRS and CDR2 YFSETQ. Trimming stripped 2 bases from V and 1 base from J, with 15 bases between. The CDR3 spans 16 residues. This chain's CDR3 is CASSLRTIRPQETQYF. The CDR3 DNA reads TGCGCCAGCAGCTTACGGACGATCCGGCCCCAAGAGACCCAGTACTTC.

This chain joins TRBV2 and TRBJ2-1, with 9 bases matching TRBD2. Germline V gives CDR1 SNHLY, CDR2 FYNNEI. This CDR3 spans 16 amino acids. V shed 4 bases, J shed 6 bases, and the junction held 10 bases outside the gene matches. The CDR3 nucleotides are TGTGCCAGCAGTGTAGGGGCGGGAGGGGGTGGCAATGAGCAGTTCTTC. Translating it yields CASSVGAGGGGNEQFF.

This clone was recorded only once. The chain carries TRBV7-3 and TRBJ2-7; D remains ambiguous. Trimming shortened V by 4 bases and J by 0 bases, and 4 bases separated the two germline ends. CDR1 and CDR2 (germline): SGHTA, FQGTGA. This CDR3 contains 12 residues. The CDR3, as DNA: TGTGCCAGCAGCTCCCACTCCTACGAGCAGTACTTC. This encodes CASSSHSYEQYF.

The chain is built from TRBV5-1 and TRBJ1-3; TRBD1 is a possible D gene (5 bases). V lost 4 bases and J 4 bases, leaving 18 bases between the germline ends. The CDR3 is made up of 16 amino acids. The germline CDR1 and CDR2 sequences are SGHRS and YFSETQ. CDR3 in DNA: TGCGCCAGCAGCCTTACTGTGGGACCGGGGGGAAACACCATATATTTT. This encodes CASSLTVGPGGNTIYF.